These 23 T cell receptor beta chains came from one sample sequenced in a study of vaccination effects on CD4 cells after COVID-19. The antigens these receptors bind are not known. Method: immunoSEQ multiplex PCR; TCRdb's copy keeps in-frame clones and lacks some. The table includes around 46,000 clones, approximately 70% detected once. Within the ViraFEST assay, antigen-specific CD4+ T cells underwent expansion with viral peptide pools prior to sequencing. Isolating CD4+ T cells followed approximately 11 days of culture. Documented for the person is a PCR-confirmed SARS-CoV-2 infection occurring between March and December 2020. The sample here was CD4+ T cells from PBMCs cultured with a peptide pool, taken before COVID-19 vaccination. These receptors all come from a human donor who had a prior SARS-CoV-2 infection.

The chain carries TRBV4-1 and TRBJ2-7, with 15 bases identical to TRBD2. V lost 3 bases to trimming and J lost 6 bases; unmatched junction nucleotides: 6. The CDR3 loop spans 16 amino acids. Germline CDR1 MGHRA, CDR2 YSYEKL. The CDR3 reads CASSQRPGLAGGEQYF. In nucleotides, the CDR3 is TGCGCCAGCAGCCAGAGACCGGGACTAGCGGGAGGCGAGCAGTACTTC.

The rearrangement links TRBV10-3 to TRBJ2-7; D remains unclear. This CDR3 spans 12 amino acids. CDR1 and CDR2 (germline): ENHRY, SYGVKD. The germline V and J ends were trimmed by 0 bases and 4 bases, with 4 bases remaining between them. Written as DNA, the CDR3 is TGTGCCATCAGTGAGTCTCGGTACGAGCAGTACTTC. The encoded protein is CAISESRYEQYF.

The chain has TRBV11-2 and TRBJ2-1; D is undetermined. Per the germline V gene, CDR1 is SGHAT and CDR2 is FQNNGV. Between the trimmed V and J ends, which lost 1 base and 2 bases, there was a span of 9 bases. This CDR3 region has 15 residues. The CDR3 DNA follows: TGTGCCAGCAGCTTAGCACTATACCCCTACAATGAGCAGTTCTTC. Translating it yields CASSLALYPYNEQFF.

CDR3 in DNA: TGCGCCAGCAGCCAGCAAGGAGGAAAACTAGTCAACCAGTACGAGCAGTACTTC. Amino acid sequence: CASSQQGGKLVNQYEQYF. V is TRBV4-1 and J is TRBJ2-7; maybe TRBD2 (5 bases). Trimming left V 3 bases short and J 4 bases short, with 25 bases between. Germline CDR1 is MGHRA and CDR2 is YSYEKL. This CDR3 contains 18 residues.

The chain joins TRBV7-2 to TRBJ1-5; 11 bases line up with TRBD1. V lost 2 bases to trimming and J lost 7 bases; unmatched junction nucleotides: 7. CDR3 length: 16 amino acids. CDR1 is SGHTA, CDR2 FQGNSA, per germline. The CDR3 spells CASSLHGQGAGQPQHF. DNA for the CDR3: TGTGCCAGCAGCTTACACGGACAGGGGGCAGGGCAGCCCCAGCATTTT.

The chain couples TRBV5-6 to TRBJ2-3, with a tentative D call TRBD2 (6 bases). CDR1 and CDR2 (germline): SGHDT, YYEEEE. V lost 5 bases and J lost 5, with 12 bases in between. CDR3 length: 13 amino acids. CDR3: CASRFGGRDTQYF. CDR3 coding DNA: TGTGCCAGCAGGTTTGGGGGGAGAGATACGCAGTATTTT.

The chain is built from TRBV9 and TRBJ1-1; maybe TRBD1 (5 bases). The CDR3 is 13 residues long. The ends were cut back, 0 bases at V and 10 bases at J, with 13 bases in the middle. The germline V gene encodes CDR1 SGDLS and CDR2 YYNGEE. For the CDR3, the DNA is TGTGCCAGCAGCGTAGATGGGAGGGGACGAGCTTTCTTT. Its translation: CASSVDGRGRAFF.

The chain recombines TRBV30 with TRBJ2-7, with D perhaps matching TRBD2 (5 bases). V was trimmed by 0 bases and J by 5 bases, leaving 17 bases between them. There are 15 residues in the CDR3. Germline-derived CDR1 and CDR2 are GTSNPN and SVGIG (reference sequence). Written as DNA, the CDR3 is TGTGCCTGGAGTGTACTCGGGGAACGATGGGACGAGCAGTACTTC. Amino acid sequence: CAWSVLGERWDEQYF.

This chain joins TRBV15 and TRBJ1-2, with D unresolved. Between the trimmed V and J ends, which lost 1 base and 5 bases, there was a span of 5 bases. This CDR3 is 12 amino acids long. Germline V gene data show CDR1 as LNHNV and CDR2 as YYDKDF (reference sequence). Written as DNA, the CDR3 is TGTGCCACCAGCAGAGGCAGTTATGGCTACACCTTC. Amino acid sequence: CATSRGSYGYTF.

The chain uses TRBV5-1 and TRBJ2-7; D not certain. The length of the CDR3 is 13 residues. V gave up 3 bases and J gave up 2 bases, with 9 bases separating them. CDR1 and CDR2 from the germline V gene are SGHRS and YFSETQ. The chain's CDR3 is CASSSTETYEQYF. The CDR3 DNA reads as TGCGCCAGCAGCTCGACGGAGACCTACGAGCAGTACTTC.

The CDR3 bases are TGCGCCAGCAGCCCGAGGACTAGCGGGGGGGATGAGCAGTTCTTC. Its protein is CASSPRTSGGDEQFF. This chain joins TRBV5-1 and TRBJ2-1; 15 nucleotides agree with TRBD2. CDR3 length: 15 amino acids. After removal of 4 bases from V and 8 bases from J, the junction contained 4 bases not matched to a gene. Germline CDR1 reads SGHRS; CDR2 reads YFSETQ.

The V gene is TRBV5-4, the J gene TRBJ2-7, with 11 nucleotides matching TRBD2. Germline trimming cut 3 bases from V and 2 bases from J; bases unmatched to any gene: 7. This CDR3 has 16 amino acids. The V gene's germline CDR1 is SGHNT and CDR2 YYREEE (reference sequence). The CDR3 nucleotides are TGTGCCAGCAGCTCGGGACTAGCGGAAGGAACCTACGAGCAGTACTTC. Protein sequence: CASSSGLAEGTYEQYF.

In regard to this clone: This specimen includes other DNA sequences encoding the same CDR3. The CDR3 DNA reads TGTGCCAGTAGTATTTGGGTTGCCGGGGCCAACGTCCTGACTTTC. Translation: CASSIWVAGANVLTF. The gene calls are TRBV19 and TRBJ2-6, with D uncertain. V lost 3 bases and J 4 bases, leaving 10 bases between the germline ends. The CDR3 contains 15 residues. Germline V gives CDR1 LNHDA, CDR2 SQIVND (reference sequence).

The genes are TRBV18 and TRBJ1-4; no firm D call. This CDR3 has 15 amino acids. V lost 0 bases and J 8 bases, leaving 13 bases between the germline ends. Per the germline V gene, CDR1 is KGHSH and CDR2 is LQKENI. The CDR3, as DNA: TGTGCCAGCTCACCACCGAACAGTCGGGAGGAAAAACTGTTTTTT. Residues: CASSPPNSREEKLFF.

CDR3 in DNA: TGTGCCAGCAGCGCCGGGACAGGGTGGCAGTACGAGCAGTACTTC. It yields the protein CASSAGTGWQYEQYF. The chain uses TRBV9 and TRBJ2-7, with 9 bases lining up with TRBD1. V trimming: 3 bases; J trimming: 4 bases; junction bases outside the gene matches: 8. Germline V gene data show CDR1 as SGDLS and CDR2 as YYNGEE. This CDR3 region has 15 residues.

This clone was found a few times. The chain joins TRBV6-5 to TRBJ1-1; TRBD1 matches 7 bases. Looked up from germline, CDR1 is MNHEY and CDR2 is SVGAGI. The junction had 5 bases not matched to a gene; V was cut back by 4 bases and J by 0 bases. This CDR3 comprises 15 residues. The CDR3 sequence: CASSSGTDMNTEAFF. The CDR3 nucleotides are TGTGCCAGCAGTTCGGGGACAGACATGAACACTGAAGCTTTCTTT.

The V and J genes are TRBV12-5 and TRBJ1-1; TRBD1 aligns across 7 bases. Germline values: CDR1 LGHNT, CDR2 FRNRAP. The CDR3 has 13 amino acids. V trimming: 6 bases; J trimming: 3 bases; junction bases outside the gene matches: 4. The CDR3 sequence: CASGGQPDTEAFF. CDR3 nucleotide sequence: TGTGCTAGTGGGGGACAGCCCGACACTGAAGCTTTCTTT.

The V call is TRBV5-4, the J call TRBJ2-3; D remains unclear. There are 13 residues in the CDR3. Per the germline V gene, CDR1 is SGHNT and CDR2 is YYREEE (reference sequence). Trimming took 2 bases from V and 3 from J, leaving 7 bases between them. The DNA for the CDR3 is TGTGCCAGCAGCTTTCAAAAAACAGATACGCAGTATTTT. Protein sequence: CASSFQKTDTQYF. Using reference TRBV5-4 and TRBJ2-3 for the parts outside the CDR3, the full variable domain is ETGVTQSPTHLIKTRGQQVTLRCSSQSGHNTVSWYQQALGQGPQFIFQYYREEENGRGNFPPRFSGLQFPNYSSELNVNALELDDSALYLCASSFQKTDTQYFGPGTRLTVL.

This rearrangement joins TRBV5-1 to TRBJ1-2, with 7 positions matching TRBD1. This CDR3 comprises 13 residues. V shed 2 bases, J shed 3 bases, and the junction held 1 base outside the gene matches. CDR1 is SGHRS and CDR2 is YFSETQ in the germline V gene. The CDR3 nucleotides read TGCGCCAGCAGCTTCCAGGGGGACTATGGCTACACCTTC. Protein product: CASSFQGDYGYTF.

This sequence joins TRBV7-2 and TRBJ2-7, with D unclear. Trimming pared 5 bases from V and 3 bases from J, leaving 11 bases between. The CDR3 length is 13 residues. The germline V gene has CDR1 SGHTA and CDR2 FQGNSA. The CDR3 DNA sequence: TGTGCCAGCAGCAACATCCCTAGCTACGAGCAGTACTTC. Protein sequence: CASSNIPSYEQYF. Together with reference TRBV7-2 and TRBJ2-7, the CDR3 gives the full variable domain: GAGVSQSPSNKVTEKGKDVELRCDPISGHTALYWYRQSLGQGLEFLIYFQGNSAPDKSGLPSDRFSAERTGGSVSTLTIQRTQQEDSAVYLCASSNIPSYEQYFGPGTRLTVT.

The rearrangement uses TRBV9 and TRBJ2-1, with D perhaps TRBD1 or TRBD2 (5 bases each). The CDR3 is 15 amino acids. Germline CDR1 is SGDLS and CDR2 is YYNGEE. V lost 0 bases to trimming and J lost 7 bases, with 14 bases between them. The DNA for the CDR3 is TGTGCCAGCAGCGTAGCTTCGGGACGAAAAAATGAGCAGTTCTTC. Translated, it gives CASSVASGRKNEQFF.

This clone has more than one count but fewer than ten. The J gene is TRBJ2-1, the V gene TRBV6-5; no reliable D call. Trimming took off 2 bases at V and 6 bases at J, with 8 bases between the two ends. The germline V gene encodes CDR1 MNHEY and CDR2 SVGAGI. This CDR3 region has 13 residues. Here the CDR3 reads CASSYRDGNEQFF. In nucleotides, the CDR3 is TGTGCCAGCAGTTACAGGGATGGCAATGAGCAGTTCTTC.

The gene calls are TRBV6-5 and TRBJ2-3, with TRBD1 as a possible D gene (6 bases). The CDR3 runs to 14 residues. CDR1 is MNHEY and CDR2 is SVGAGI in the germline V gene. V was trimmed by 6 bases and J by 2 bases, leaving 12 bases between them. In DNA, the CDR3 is TGTGCCAGCAGGGGCTGGGACAACACAGATACGCAGTATTTT. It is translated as CASRGWDNTDTQYF.